These 16 T cell receptor beta chains were sequenced from one sample in a study of blood T cell repertoires in COVID-19 (dated by TCRdb to 2018 to 2020). Receptors were amplified or captured by the immunoSEQ multiplex PCR assay. TCRdb's version of the immuneACCESS table is confined to in-frame rearrangements and falls short of the full clone set. An unresolved V gene accounts for under half of the shortfall where checked; the remainder is of unknown origin. The sample table shows 250,000 to 350,000 clones, and about nine tenths are seen once. Roughly 2% of the sample is taken by the ten largest. The sample taken for sequencing was peripheral blood. The origin of the receptors is a woman aged 45-59 years who had recovered from COVID-19.

This clone was detected once. This chain uses TRBV2 with TRBJ1-1; D gene uncertain. In germline, CDR1 is SNHLY, CDR2 FYNNEI. This CDR3 has 10 amino acids. V was shortened by 4 bases and J by 7 bases, with 4 bases between the two germline ends. The CDR3 spells CASSVLEAFF. The CDR3 bases are TGTGCCAGCAGTGTCCTTGAAGCTTTCTTT.

This chain connects TRBV7-2 to TRBJ2-5; TRBD2 matches 8 bases. Losses at the gene ends were 4 bases for V and 2 bases for J; bases not matched to a gene: 6. CDR1 is SGHTA, CDR2 FQGNSA, per germline. The CDR3 consists of 15 residues. The CDR3 region is CASSSGTREQETQYF. CDR3 DNA: TGTGCCAGCAGCTCCGGGACTAGAGAGCAAGAGACCCAGTACTTC.

V gene TRBV7-3 combines with J gene TRBJ2-2, with unresolved D. The V and J ends lost 0 bases and 0 bases respectively, with 5 bases between them. The CDR3 is 15 residues long. Germline V CDR1 and CDR2: SGHTA, FQGTGA. In DNA form, the CDR3 reads TGTGCCAGCAGCTTAACATCCGCGAACACCGGGGAGCTGTTTTTT. This sequence encodes CASSLTSANTGELFF.

The V and J genes are TRBV29-1 and TRBJ2-7; 10 positions agree with TRBD1. Germline CDR1 is SQVTM and CDR2 is ANQGSEA. The CDR3 consists of 13 residues. J was trimmed by 5 bases and V by 6 bases; bases with no gene match: 7. CDR3 in DNA: TGCAGCGTAGGACGGGACAGGGGTCACGAGCAGTACTTC. Translation gives CSVGRDRGHEQYF.

The chain combines TRBV5-4 with TRBJ1-4, with D maybe TRBD1 (5 bases). Germline lookup yields CDR1 SGHNT and CDR2 YYREEE (reference sequence). Trimming stripped 0 bases from V and 8 bases from J, with 14 bases between. CDR3 length: 15 residues. The CDR3 here is CASSLEGQRGEKLFF. CDR3 in DNA: TGTGCCAGCAGCTTGGAAGGGCAGCGGGGGGAAAAACTGTTTTTT.

This chain connects TRBV7-9 to TRBJ2-7; the D gene is possibly TRBD1 (6 bases). V lost 4 bases and J 6 bases, leaving 19 bases between the germline ends. Germline V gene sequence: CDR1 SEHNR, CDR2 FQNEAQ (reference sequence). CDR3 length: 15 residues. CDR3 in amino acids: CASSSAGLQGTEQYF. The DNA of the CDR3 is TGTGCCAGCAGCTCAGCCGGCTTACAGGGTACCGAGCAGTACTTC.

V usage is TRBV6-6 and J usage is TRBJ1-4; 10 bases match TRBD1. The germline V gene encodes CDR1 MNHNY and CDR2 SVGAGI (reference sequence). V lost 0 bases and J lost 6; bases outside the gene matches: 1. The CDR3 contains 15 residues. The CDR3 coding sequence is TGTGCCAGCAGTTACTCCGACAGGGGGCATGAAAAACTGTTTTTT. Protein product: CASSYSDRGHEKLFF.

The CDR3 coding sequence is TGTGCCAGCAGTAAAGACTTCAACACTGAAGCTTTCTTT. Protein sequence: CASSKDFNTEAFF. The V gene is TRBV12-3 or TRBV12-4, the J gene TRBJ1-1; D ambiguous. Trimming shortened V by 5 bases and J by 2 bases, and 9 bases separated the two germline ends. This CDR3 has 13 residues.

The rearrangement joins TRBV10-3 to TRBJ1-3; 11 bases line up with TRBD1. The CDR3 sequence is 20 residues long. The germline CDR1 and CDR2 sequences are ENHRY and SYGVKD. Germline trimming cut 3 bases from V and 1 base from J; bases unmatched to any gene: 14. CDR3 loop: CAISEHEWGGQGASGNTIYF. The CDR3 coding sequence is TGTGCCATCAGTGAACACGAATGGGGTGGACAGGGGGCATCTGGAAACACCATATATTTT.

The chain joins TRBV5-1 to TRBJ2-3; 8 bases are shared with TRBD2. J lost 4 bases, V lost 1 base, and 5 bases had no gene match. Germline assignment: CDR1 SGHRS and CDR2 YFSETQ. This CDR3 region has 15 residues. CDR3 protein: CASSLRIAGSDTQYF. The CDR3, as DNA: TGCGCCAGCAGCTTGAGGATAGCGGGGTCAGATACGCAGTATTTT.

CDR3 nucleotide sequence: TGTGCCAGCGGACCGGGGACTGGCGGCTACAATGAGCAGTTCTTC. Translation gives CASGPGTGGYNEQFF. The chain carries TRBV7-8 and TRBJ2-1; a possible D gene is TRBD2 (6 bases). The CDR3 length is 15 residues. Germline V gene sequence: CDR1 SGHVS, CDR2 FQNEAQ. The V end was cut by 8 bases, the J end by 3 bases, with 17 bases between. Looking up the rest from reference TRBV7-8 and TRBJ2-1 gives the full variable domain: GAGVSQSPRYKVAKRGQDVALRCDPISGHVSLFWYQQALGQGPEFLTYFQNEAQLDKSGLPSDRFFAERPEGSVSTLKIQRTQQEDSAVYLCASGPGTGGYNEQFFGPGTRLTVL.

The chain carries TRBV5-1 and TRBJ1-2; 7 bases are shared with TRBD1. Trimming took 4 bases from V and 8 from J; bases not matched to a gene: 17. Germline V gene sequence: CDR1 SGHRS, CDR2 YFSETQ. The CDR3 consists of 16 residues. CDR3 sequence (DNA): TGCGCCAGCAGCCGGAATATAGTCGGGACAGCGAGGGGCTACACCTTC. It codes for CASSRNIVGTARGYTF. Supplemented by reference TRBV5-1 and TRBJ1-2, the full variable domain reads KAGVTQTPRYLIKTRGQQVTLSCSPISGHRSVSWYQQTPGQGLQFLFEYFSETQRNKGNFPGRFSGRQFSNSRSEMNVSTLELGDSALYLCASSRNIVGTARGYTFGSGTRLTVV.

This sequence joins TRBV30 and TRBJ2-4, with D unresolved. The germline V gene has CDR1 GTSNPN and CDR2 SVGIG (reference sequence). There are 15 residues in the CDR3. V lost 5 bases and J 0 bases, leaving 14 bases between the germline ends. The CDR3 DNA is TGTGCCTGGGCCAGGCTCCCTCTAGCCAAAAACATTCAGTACTTC. Protein: CAWARLPLAKNIQYF.

CDR3 sequence (DNA): TGTGCCAGCAGTTTATGGGAGGGGACCCTTGGCTACACCTTC. Its protein product is CASSLWEGTLGYTF. The chain combines TRBV28 with TRBJ1-2; possibly TRBD1 for D (5 bases). Germline V lookup: CDR1 MDHEN, CDR2 SYDVKM. The CDR3 consists of 14 residues. Trimming shortened V by 0 bases and J by 7 bases, and 12 bases separated the two germline ends.

The rearrangement uses TRBV3-1 (or the pseudogene TRBV3-2) and TRBJ2-6; TRBD2 is a possible D gene (6 bases). The CDR3 runs to 21 residues. CDR1 is LGHDT, CDR2 YNNKEL, per germline (reference sequence). Trimming shortened V by 2 bases and J by 0 bases, and 23 bases separated the two germline ends. The CDR3: CASSQSRRATESVSGANVLTF. In nucleotides, the CDR3 is TGTGCCAGCAGCCAATCCAGGAGGGCGACGGAGTCCGTCTCTGGGGCCAACGTCCTGACTTTC.

This chain links TRBV2 with TRBJ1-6; D gene uncertain. CDR3 size: 16 residues. The V end lost 2 bases, the J end lost 7 bases, and 15 bases lay between the germline ends. The germline gives CDR1 SNHLY, CDR2 FYNNEI. CDR3 DNA sequence: TGTGCCAGCAGTGAATTGGCCCGGGCGGGGAATTCACCCCTCCACTTT. This sequence encodes CASSELARAGNSPLHF.